This T cell receptor beta chain was identified in a study of blood T cell repertoires in COVID-19. On the study more broadly: Samples of COVID-19 (acute and convalescent) were obtained from the United States, Italy and Spain.

The assay was immunoSEQ multiplex PCR, and TCRdb's table has in-frame clones only and misses some. The sample comprises over 200,000 clones, 81% of which are singletons, and roughly 8.7% rests with the top ten. Two negative PCRs, clearance, or symptom resolution were required of recovered Cohort 3 donors. The sequence was collected from a man between 35 and 55 years old who had recovered from COVID-19. Specimen: PBMCs or T cells enriched from blood (not recorded which).

The CDR3 bases are TGTGCCAGTAGTACTCGGGGGGGCATGAACAATGAGCAGTTCTTC. Amino acid sequence: CASSTRGGMNNEQFF. This chain links TRBV19 with TRBJ2-1; TRBD2 aligns across 8 bases. The trim removed 4 bases at V and 5 bases at J, leaving 7 bases unmatched. The CDR3 length is 15 residues. Germline CDR1 is LNHDA and CDR2 is SQIVND (reference sequence).